These 23 T cell receptor beta chains were all obtained from the same sample, sequenced in a study of glioma-infiltrating T cells after dendritic cell vaccination. Clones were read by immunoSEQ multiplex PCR, and TCRdb kept only the in-frame ones, dropping some. Altogether under 100,000 clones are present, more than 75% being singletons, with the ten largest covering around 2.9%. Sequences were derived from blood, sampled before dendritic cell vaccination. The receptors derive from a human donor with glioblastoma.

The chain combines TRBV28 with TRBJ1-2; 8 bases fit TRBD1. J lost 6 bases, V lost 4 bases, and 4 bases had no gene match. The CDR3 is 13 amino acids. Looked up from germline, CDR1 is MDHEN and CDR2 is SYDVKM. The CDR3 coding sequence is TGTGCCAGCAGTTCAGGGGGCGGAAATGGCTACACCTTC. Its translation: CASSSGGGNGYTF.

This chain joins TRBV19 and TRBJ1-2, with a weak D call TRBD1 (6 bases). The ends were cut back, 6 bases at V and 3 bases at J, with 17 bases in the middle. The germline V gene encodes CDR1 LNHDA and CDR2 SQIVND (reference sequence). The CDR3 covers 15 residues. DNA for the CDR3: TGTGCCAGTAGATTAACAGGGAAGGGTGACTATGGCTACACCTTC. It translates to CASRLTGKGDYGYTF.

The chain links TRBV14 to TRBJ2-1, with 9 bases that match TRBD2. Germline V gene lookup returns CDR1 SGHDN and CDR2 FVKESK. The CDR3 consists of 14 residues. V was pared by 0 bases and J by 16 bases, with 10 bases of the junction left unmatched. CDR3: CASSQDLAGPPRFF. In nucleotides, the CDR3 is TGTGCCAGCAGCCAAGATCTAGCGGGGCCCCCGCGATTCTTC. Variable domain in full (rest from reference TRBV14 and TRBJ2-1): EAGVTQFPSHSVIEKGQTVTLRCDPISGHDNLYWYRRVMGKEIKFLLHFVKESKQDESGMPNNRFLAERTGGTYSTLKVQPAELEDSGVYFCASSQDLAGPPRFFGPGTRLTVL.

J is TRBJ1-1 and V is TRBV5-1; maybe TRBD1 (5 bases). V lost 4 bases and J 1 base, leaving 20 bases between the germline ends. The length of the CDR3 is 17 residues. Germline CDR1 SGHRS, CDR2 YFSETQ. CDR3 protein: CASSPSLGGAPNTEAFF. CDR3 in DNA: TGCGCCAGCAGCCCTTCCTTGGGCGGGGCACCGAACACTGAAGCTTTCTTT.

This sequence joins TRBV19 and TRBJ2-5; unclear D gene. Germline V lookup: CDR1 LNHDA, CDR2 SQIVND (reference sequence). This CDR3 contains 12 residues. The V gene lost 4 bases and the J gene lost 5 bases, with 8 bases spanning the gap. CDR3 region: CASSTSQETQYF. For the CDR3, the DNA is TGTGCCAGTAGTACATCACAGGAGACCCAGTACTTC.

The chain carries TRBV5-1 and TRBJ1-1; D not certain. The CDR3 sequence is 15 residues long. Germline CDR1 is SGHRS and CDR2 is YFSETQ. V was shortened by 4 bases and J by 0 bases, with 13 bases between the two germline ends. The chain's CDR3 is CASSLSGSMNTEAFF. The CDR3 coding sequence is TGCGCCAGCAGCCTATCCGGGAGCATGAACACTGAAGCTTTCTTT.

The chain recombines TRBV19 with TRBJ2-5, with 9 nucleotides matching TRBD2. The CDR3 has 13 amino acids. Per germline, CDR1 LNHDA and CDR2 SQIVND (reference sequence). The ends lost 4 bases at V and 3 bases at J; junction bases unmatched: 0. CDR3 nucleotide sequence: TGTGCCAGTAGTAGACTAGCGGAAGAGACCCAGTACTTC. This gives the protein CASSRLAEETQYF. The full variable domain, rest sourced from reference TRBV19 and TRBJ2-5, is DGGITQSPKYLFRKEGQNVTLSCEQNLNHDAMYWYRQDPGQGLRLIYYSQIVNDFQKGDIAEGYSVSREKKESFPLTVTSAQKNPTAFYLCASSRLAEETQYFGPGTRLLVL.

The V and J genes are TRBV27 and TRBJ2-3, with D unclear. Germline CDR1 and CDR2: MNHEY and SMNVEV (reference sequence). Trimming removed 4 bases from V and 3 bases from J, with 11 bases in between. CDR3 length: 14 amino acids. DNA of the CDR3: TGTGCCAGCAGTTACTCGACCGGGACAGATACGCAGTATTTT. Amino acids: CASSYSTGTDTQYF.

The V call is TRBV15, the J call TRBJ1-2; 8 bases agree with TRBD1. Germline values: CDR1 LNHNV, CDR2 YYDKDF (reference sequence). The CDR3 runs to 15 residues. The trim removed 6 bases at V and 8 bases at J, leaving 14 bases unmatched. The CDR3 loop is CATRKDGGRGPGYTF. DNA of the CDR3: TGTGCCACCAGAAAAGATGGCGGCAGGGGGCCCGGCTACACCTTC.

This clone came up once. This chain uses TRBV6-6 with TRBJ1-2; D is unresolved. V lost 6 bases and J lost 3, with 14 bases in between. CDR3 length: 14 residues. CDR1 and CDR2 (germline): MNHNY, SVGAGI (reference sequence). The CDR3 DNA reads TGTGCCAGCAGCGCTCCGGTTGATTACTATGGCTACACCTTC. This codes for CASSAPVDYYGYTF.

The chain combines TRBV30 with TRBJ1-2; 8 bases match TRBD1. Looked up from germline, CDR1 is GTSNPN and CDR2 is SVGIG (reference sequence). Unmatched junction bases numbered 10, after V lost 0 bases and J lost 4 bases. The CDR3 contains 16 residues. For the CDR3, the DNA is TGTGCCTGGAGTGTATTACCCTGGACAGGGTTCTATGGCTACACCTTC. Its translation is CAWSVLPWTGFYGYTF. Using reference TRBV30 and TRBJ1-2 for the parts outside the CDR3, the full variable domain is SQTIHQWPATLVQPVGSPLSLECTVEGTSNPNLYWYRQAAGRGLQLLFYSVGIGQISSEVPQNLSASRPQDRQFILSSKKLLLSDSGFYLCAWSVLPWTGFYGYTFGSGTRLTVV.

The chain has TRBV30 and TRBJ1-4, with D unresolved. CDR3 size: 13 residues. Trimming took 3 bases from V and 0 from J, leaving 5 bases between them. Germline V gene lookup returns CDR1 GTSNPN and CDR2 SVGIG (reference sequence). The CDR3 region is CAWRGATNEKLFF. The DNA of the CDR3 is TGTGCCTGGAGGGGAGCAACTAATGAAAAACTGTTTTTT.

The chain employs TRBV5-1 and TRBJ1-2; 9 positions match TRBD1. Germline lookup yields CDR1 SGHRS and CDR2 YFSETQ. V lost 3 bases to trimming and J lost 8 bases; unmatched junction nucleotides: 8. The CDR3 extends over 14 amino acids. CDR3 sequence (DNA): TGCGCCAGCAGCTCCATACAGGGGGCAGGCGGCTACACCTTC. Translated, it gives CASSSIQGAGGYTF.

This sequence joins TRBV19 and TRBJ1-2, with 9 bases matching TRBD1. Germline CDR1 reads LNHDA; CDR2 reads SQIVND (reference sequence). Germline trimming cut 5 bases from V and 8 bases from J; bases unmatched to any gene: 6. The CDR3 has 13 amino acids. This CDR3 is CASSWDRVWGYTF. DNA of the CDR3: TGTGCCAGTAGTTGGGACAGGGTTTGGGGCTACACCTTC.

The chain combines TRBV18 with TRBJ2-7; D perhaps matches TRBD2 (6 bases). CDR3 length: 14 amino acids. Between the trimmed V and J ends, which lost 3 bases and 2 bases, there was a span of 11 bases. Germline loops: CDR1 KGHSH, CDR2 LQKENI. CDR3 in amino acids: CASSPPGTPYEQYF. CDR3 coding DNA: TGTGCCAGCTCACCCCCGGGGACTCCCTACGAGCAGTACTTC.

As regards this clone: In the same sample, other DNA sequences code for this CDR3. This chain joins TRBV19 and TRBJ2-7; no firm D call. The V end was cut by 9 bases, the J end by 3 bases, with 9 bases between. The CDR3 contains 11 residues. Germline loops: CDR1 LNHDA, CDR2 SQIVND (reference sequence). CDR3 bases: TGTGCCAGCTCGCCGGGCTACGAGCAGTACTTC. Its translation is CASSPGYEQYF.

This clone has just a few counts. The sample contains more than one DNA sequence encoding this CDR3. This chain uses TRBV19 with TRBJ1-2, with a tentative D call TRBD1 (5 bases). V was cut by 2 bases and J by 1 base, with 11 bases left in between. CDR1 is LNHDA, CDR2 SQIVND, per germline (reference sequence). The CDR3 contains 15 residues. CDR3: CASSIRGRDNYGYTF. The CDR3 region has the DNA TGTGCCAGTAGTATAAGGGGCAGAGATAACTATGGCTACACCTTC.

This clone was recorded once. V is TRBV12-5 and J is TRBJ2-7; tentatively, D is TRBD2 (5 bases). V dropped 0 bases and J dropped 5 bases, with 14 bases sitting between them. The CDR3 totals 15 residues. Germline assignment: CDR1 LGHNT and CDR2 FRNRAP. CDR3 bases: TGTGCTAGTGGTTTGGTACGAGGGATGGCCCACGAGCAGTACTTC. This gives the protein CASGLVRGMAHEQYF.

The chain uses TRBV2 and TRBJ2-2; TRBD1 might be the D (6 bases). Germline CDR1 reads SNHLY; CDR2 reads FYNNEI. This CDR3 has 16 amino acids. The ends were cut back, 10 bases at V and 3 bases at J, with 21 bases in the middle. The CDR3 spells CATQGVAGVHTGELFF. CDR3 DNA sequence: TGTGCCACCCAAGGGGTGGCAGGGGTTCACACCGGGGAGCTGTTTTTT.

The J gene is TRBJ2-7, the V gene TRBV5-1; no firm D call. This CDR3 comprises 13 residues. The germline gives CDR1 SGHRS, CDR2 YFSETQ. The germline V and J ends were trimmed by 0 bases and 2 bases, with 6 bases remaining between them. The CDR3 here is CASSLGSAYEQYF. CDR3 DNA sequence: TGCGCCAGCAGCTTGGGGTCAGCCTACGAGCAGTACTTC.

This clone appeared once. This rearrangement joins TRBV27 to TRBJ2-7; TRBD1 matches at 7 bases. The V gene's germline CDR1 is MNHEY and CDR2 SMNVEV (reference sequence). V lost 4 bases, J lost 1 base, and 7 bases stayed unmatched. This CDR3 has 15 amino acids. CDR3 coding DNA: TGTGCCAGCAGTTCGACCAGACAGGGATCCTACGAGCAGTACTTC. Amino acids: CASSSTRQGSYEQYF.

This sequence joins TRBV5-1 and TRBJ2-5; 11 bases line up with TRBD2. Trimming cost V 7 bases and J 2 bases; bases outside gene matches: 10. Per the germline V gene, CDR1 is SGHRS and CDR2 is YFSETQ. There are 16 residues in the CDR3. CDR3 DNA sequence: TGCGCCAGCGCCGGGGGAGTAGCGGGGGGGCAAGAGACCCAGTACTTC. Its protein is CASAGGVAGGQETQYF.

This chain connects TRBV2 to TRBJ1-5; D perhaps matches TRBD1 (6 bases). Germline V gene data show CDR1 as SNHLY and CDR2 as FYNNEI. Trimming removed 3 bases from V and 7 bases from J, with 13 bases in between. The CDR3 totals 14 residues. CDR3 residues: CASSDAGADQPQHF. DNA of the CDR3: TGTGCCAGCAGTGATGCGGGGGCAGACCAGCCCCAGCATTTT.